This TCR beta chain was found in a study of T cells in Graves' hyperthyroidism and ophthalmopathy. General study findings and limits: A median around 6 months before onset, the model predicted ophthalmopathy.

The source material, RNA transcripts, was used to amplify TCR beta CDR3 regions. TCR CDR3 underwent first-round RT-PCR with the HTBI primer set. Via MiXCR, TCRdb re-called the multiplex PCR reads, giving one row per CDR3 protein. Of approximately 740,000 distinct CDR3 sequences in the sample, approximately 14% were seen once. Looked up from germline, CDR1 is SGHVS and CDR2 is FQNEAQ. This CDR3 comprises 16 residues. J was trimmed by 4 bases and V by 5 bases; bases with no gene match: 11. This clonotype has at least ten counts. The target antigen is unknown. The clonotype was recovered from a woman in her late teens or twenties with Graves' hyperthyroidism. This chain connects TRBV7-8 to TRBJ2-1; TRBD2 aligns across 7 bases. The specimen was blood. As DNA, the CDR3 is TGTGCCAGCAGCCCCTGGGGAGCGGGGATGTACAATGAGCAGTTCTTC. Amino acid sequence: CASSPWGAGMYNEQFF.